The subject of this entry is one T cell receptor (beta chain). The data were taken from a study of blood T cell repertoires in COVID-19. Background on the study: Samples taken during acute and convalescent COVID-19 were collected in the United States, Italy and Spain. T cells, B-cell-depleted T cells, or PBMCs provided the cDNA or gDNA that served as material.

Original handling: It was from reference gene primer amplification that nucleated cell counts were estimated. Clones were read by immunoSEQ multiplex PCR, and TCRdb kept only the in-frame ones, dropping some. Clone size and V and J calls were adopted from that table, with D and trimming inferred from the DNA. The sample consists of 130,000 or so clones, about four fifths of them appearing once. This CDR3 is 13 amino acids long. Germline V gene sequence: CDR1 WNHNN, CDR2 SYGVQD (reference sequence). The V end lost 7 bases, the J end lost 8 bases, and 17 bases lay between the germline ends. The clonotype comes from a man aged 55 to 70 with acute or convalescent COVID-19. The sample comprised peripheral blood. The rearrangement uses TRBV10-1 and TRBJ1-1; D not certain. The CDR3 is CASKSADSFEAFF. The CDR3 coding sequence is TGCGCCAGCAAGTCTGCAGATTCCTTCGAAGCTTTCTTT.